This T cell receptor (beta chain) derives from a study of shared T cell receptors in the human thymus. The table came from immunoSEQ multiplex PCR; TCRdb's copy has only in-frame clones and leaves some out. Found here are hundreds of thousands of clones, about four fifths of them singletons; the top ten hold less than 0.015%. The CDR3 totals 16 residues. With 1 base clipped from V and 5 bases from J, the junction kept 10 bases outside the gene matches. Germline CDR1 reads SQVTM; CDR2 reads ANQGSEA. These same records also appear under a second study, on human thymus T cells. That paper states: Having surgery to correct congenital heart defects, healthy Finnish infants acted as the donors. Within thymic and blood repertoires, V and J gene usage appeared to be biased.

Sequenced material: thymocytes. The sequence was obtained from a boy younger than two with a congenital heart defect. The chain combines TRBV29-1 with TRBJ2-5; 10 bases map to TRBD2. CDR3 DNA: TGCAGCGTTGAAGGGGGGACTAGCGTCAGTTACGAGACCCAGTACTTC. Translating it yields CSVEGGTSVSYETQYF.